The 15 T cell receptor beta chains presented below share a single source sample, sequenced in a study of spatial heterogeneity in lung cancer. TCRdb re-analysed the 5' RACE reads in MiXCR, keeping a single row per CDR3 protein. The data hold 650 to 950 distinct CDR3 sequences, with around 10% observed a single time. Study-level results: Within tumors, counts of expanded alpha and beta TCRs tracked tumor mutation counts.

Time point meaning: sample taken at primary tumor resection. Antigens for these TCRs are unknown. Sequenced material: lung tumor tissue, taken at surgery. The receptors derive from a male donor with early-stage non-small cell lung cancer.

This clonotype rates as large. This beta chain slipped into a library made for alpha chains as a stray read, so its size is not meaningful. This rearrangement joins TRBV2 to TRBJ2-2; TRBD2 matches at 12 bases. V trimming: 2 bases; J trimming: 5 bases; junction bases outside the gene matches: 12. The CDR3 has 19 residues. Germline-derived CDR1 and CDR2 are SNHLY and FYNNEI. CDR3 DNA: TGTGCCAGCAGTGAATATGGGGCTAGCGGGAGGGCCCGGACCGGGGAGCTGTTTTTT. Residues: CASSEYGASGRARTGELFF.

This clonotype is categorized as medium-sized. In a library made to pick up alpha chains, this beta chain is a stray read with a size that means little. This chain links TRBV4-2 with TRBJ2-2; a weak D match, TRBD2 (7 bases). This CDR3 is 15 amino acids long. V was clipped by 0 bases and J by 5 bases, with 10 bases between them. CDR1 and CDR2 from the germline V gene are LGHNA and YNFKEQ. The CDR3 here is CASSQEGGRTGELFF. The CDR3 region has the DNA TGTGCCAGCAGCCAAGAGGGGGGGCGGACCGGGGAGCTGTTTTTT.

Of note for this clonotype: This beta chain is a stray read from a library made for alpha chains; its abundance is not meaningful. This chain joins TRBV19 and TRBJ2-3; 7 bases fit TRBD2. CDR1 and CDR2 (germline): LNHDA, SQIVND (reference sequence). This CDR3 is built from 17 residues. With 0 bases clipped from V and 4 bases from J, the junction kept 10 bases outside the gene matches. CDR3 DNA: TGTGCCAGTAGTATAGATCATCTCGGCGGGAGCGCAGATACGCAGTATTTT. Translating it yields CASSIDHLGGSADTQYF.

Comment on this clonotype: With the library built for alpha chains, this beta chain is off target and its frequency is not meaningful. This rearrangement joins TRBV5-4 to TRBJ2-7; D unresolved. Germline assignment: CDR1 SGHNT and CDR2 YYREEE (reference sequence). The CDR3 sequence is 14 residues long. Trimming stripped 0 bases from V and 0 bases from J, with 7 bases between. This CDR3 reads CASSLGPSSYEQYV. The CDR3 coding sequence is TGTGCCAGCAGCTTGGGACCCAGCTCCTACGAGCAGTACGTC.

This clonotype qualifies as medium-sized. Within a library made for alpha chains, this beta chain is off target, and its count is uninformative. This rearrangement joins TRBV4-1 to TRBJ2-5, with 11 nucleotides matching TRBD1. Germline values: CDR1 MGHRA, CDR2 YSYEKL. The CDR3 covers 15 residues. After removal of 2 bases from V and 4 bases from J, the junction contained 3 bases not matched to a gene. The CDR3 nucleotides read TGCGCCAGCAGCCAATTGGACAGGGGGCGAGAGACCCAGTACTTC. Its translation is CASSQLDRGRETQYF.

By share of the sample, this clonotype is medium-sized. This beta chain lies outside the target of a library built for alpha chains; its clone size means little. V usage is TRBV24-1 and J usage is TRBJ2-3, with D tentatively TRBD2 (6 bases). Germline V gives CDR1 KGHDR, CDR2 SFDVKD. V dropped 0 bases and J dropped 2 bases, with 14 bases sitting between them. The CDR3 sequence is 17 residues long. CDR3 sequence reads: CATSDLRPGRFTDTQYF. The CDR3 nucleotides read TGTGCCACCAGTGATTTGCGTCCAGGGAGGTTCACAGATACGCAGTATTTT.

This clonotype is medium-sized (0.01 to 0.1%) by share. This beta chain is a stray read from a library made for alpha chains; its abundance is not meaningful. The J gene is TRBJ2-1, the V gene TRBV29-1, with D unresolved. Trimming cost V 2 bases and J 11 bases, with 13 bases left between them. This CDR3 has 12 amino acids. Germline V gene data show CDR1 as SQVTM and CDR2 as ANQGSEA. The DNA of the CDR3 is TGCAGCGTTGAAACGGGCGGCGGCCAGCAGTTCTTC. It translates to CSVETGGGQQFF.

As to this clonotype: This beta chain slipped into a library made for alpha chains as a stray read, so its size is not meaningful. The CDR3 DNA reads as TGTGCCAGCAGTCGGGGCACTGAAGCTTTCTTT. This encodes CASSRGTEAFF. V is TRBV28 and J is TRBJ1-1; D unresolved. CDR1 is MDHEN, CDR2 SYDVKM, per germline. Trimming shortened V by 5 bases and J by 4 bases, and 5 bases separated the two germline ends. The CDR3 is 11 amino acids.

This clonotype is medium-sized within its sample. A library made for alpha chains picked up this beta chain off target, so its size means little. The genes are TRBV5-1 and TRBJ2-7, with a tentative D call TRBD1 (5 bases). The CDR3 is made up of 16 amino acids. Deletions cut 3 bases from V and 7 bases from J, with 23 bases between. Looked up from germline, CDR1 is SGHRS and CDR2 is YFSETQ. The CDR3 is CASSYLQVGPFSEQYF. The DNA for the CDR3 is TGCGCCAGCAGCTACTTACAGGTGGGCCCCTTCTCTGAGCAGTACTTC.

In its sample, this clonotype is medium-sized (0.01 to 0.1%). For a library built for alpha chains, this beta chain is a stray read; little rests on its size. The genes are TRBV7-8 and TRBJ2-7; D not certain. V lost 1 base and J 3 bases, leaving 7 bases between the germline ends. The length of the CDR3 is 13 residues. Germline V CDR1 and CDR2: SGHVS, FQNEAQ. Here the CDR3 DNA reads TGTGCCAGCAGCTTAGGTCAGATCTACGAGCAGTACGTC. It is translated as CASSLGQIYEQYV.

This clonotype is termed medium-sized. This beta chain appears as a stray read in a library generated for alpha chains; its size is not informative. The V call is TRBV7-2, the J call TRBJ2-3, with unresolved D. V was cut by 2 bases and J by 0 bases, with 6 bases left in between. There are 14 residues in the CDR3. The V gene's germline CDR1 is SGHTA and CDR2 FQGNSA. The CDR3 protein is CASSLTASTDTQYF. In nucleotides, the CDR3 is TGTGCCAGCAGCTTAACGGCGAGCACAGATACGCAGTATTTT. Filled out from reference TRBV7-2 and TRBJ2-3, the complete variable domain reads GAGVSQSPSNKVTEKGKDVELRCDPISGHTALYWYRQSLGQGLEFLIYFQGNSAPDKSGLPSDRFSAERTGGSVSTLTIQRTQQEDSAVYLCASSLTASTDTQYFGPGTRLTVL.

This clonotype was seen more than once but under ten times. This beta chain is off target for a library built for alpha chains, so its abundance means little. The rearrangement joins TRBV7-2 to TRBJ2-7, with 10 bases fitting TRBD1. The junction had 5 bases not matched to a gene; V was cut back by 6 bases and J by 0 bases. The CDR3 loop spans 15 amino acids. Per the germline V gene, CDR1 is SGHTA and CDR2 is FQGNSA. The chain's CDR3 is CASRRTGGSSYEQYF. The CDR3 DNA reads TGTGCCAGCAGACGGACAGGGGGGAGCTCCTACGAGCAGTACTTC. Based on the CDR3 plus reference TRBV7-2 and TRBJ2-7, the full variable domain is GAGVSQSPSNKVTEKGKDVELRCDPISGHTALYWYRQSLGQGLEFLIYFQGNSAPDKSGLPSDRFSAERTGGSVSTLTIQRTQQEDSAVYLCASRRTGGSSYEQYFGPGTRLTVT.

On this clonotype itself: This beta chain is an off-target read within a library intended for alpha chains, so its frequency means little. The chain recombines TRBV12-3 or TRBV12-4 with TRBJ2-1; no clear D. V gave up 5 bases and J gave up 10 bases, with 15 bases separating them. The CDR3 runs 13 residues. Here the CDR3 DNA reads TGTGCCAGCAGTGACGACATAGCCCCGGAGCAGTTCTTC. This translates into CASSDDIAPEQFF.

This clonotype ranks as large (0.1 to 1%). This beta chain is off target for a library built for alpha chains, so its abundance means little. The chain carries TRBV12-3 or TRBV12-4 and TRBJ1-1; TRBD1 is a possible D gene (5 bases). V was clipped by 5 bases and J by 0 bases, with 7 bases between them. The CDR3 loop spans 13 amino acids. The CDR3 loop reads CASSPRVNTEAFF. The CDR3 DNA is TGTGCCAGCAGTCCCAGGGTGAACACTGAAGCTTTCTTT.

About this clonotype: A library prepared for alpha chains yielded this beta chain as an off-target read; its size is of little meaning. The chain recombines TRBV2 with TRBJ1-1; 7 bases line up with TRBD1. This CDR3 is built from 14 residues. The V segment lost 4 bases and the J segment 0 bases; nucleotides outside the gene matches: 2. CDR1 and CDR2 from the germline V gene are SNHLY and FYNNEI. Here the CDR3 reads CASSATGLNTEAFF. CDR3 coding DNA: TGTGCCAGCAGTGCGACAGGGCTGAACACTGAAGCTTTCTTT.